The T cell receptor (beta chain) under discussion was sequenced for a study of CD8 T cells in Susac syndrome. Random hexamers primed reverse transcription of about 0.45 to 1 ug RNA. Amplification of TCR beta CDR3 spanned 54 Vbeta and 13 Jbeta via immunoSEQ multiplex PCR. TCRdb reanalysed the immunoSEQ multiplex PCR reads using MiXCR and keeps one entry per CDR3 protein. The data show 95,000 to 150,000 distinct CDR3 sequences, 96% seen once. This clonotype occurred once. The sequence came from a human donor with Susac syndrome. Material for sequencing was CD4+ T cells from PBMCs.

This CDR3 is CSVSEFNYNEQFF. CDR3 nucleotides: TGCAGCGTAAGTGAGTTTAACTACAATGAGCAGTTCTTC. The chain recombines TRBV29-1 with TRBJ2-1; D is unresolved. The V and J ends lost 6 bases and 3 bases respectively, with 12 bases between them. The CDR3 contains 13 residues. The germline V gene has CDR1 SQVTM and CDR2 ANQGSEA.